The clone carrying this T cell receptor (beta chain) appeared a few times. Its target is unknown. The record originates from a study of cytomegalovirus exposure and HLA in healthy donors. Study-wide results and caveats: Indistinguishable V segments, including TRBV6-2 and TRBV6-3, were excluded. In a later analysis, specific HLA alleles were associated with 15,000 to 20,000 TCR beta sequences at a 0.05 false discovery rate. A cluster of highly shared sequence variants was likely a sequencing artifact. Later on, analysis showed that most CMV-associated TCR beta chains appeared to be HLA-restricted.

PCR was performed using 60 Vbeta and 13 Jbeta primers. Some clones are missing from TCRdb's copy, which holds only in-frame ones; the method was immunoSEQ multiplex PCR. The sample yields about 200,000 clones, approximately 80% seen once. The CDR3 spans 14 residues. The V gene's germline CDR1 is MNHNY and CDR2 SVGAGI (reference sequence). V lost 1 base, J lost 1 base, and 5 bases lay in between. The chain combines TRBV6-6 with TRBJ1-5; D is possibly TRBD1 (5 bases). Sequenced material: PBMCs. This TCR was recovered from a woman in her thirties in good health and CMV-seronegative. The CDR3 sequence is CASSYWGSNQPQHF. Written as DNA, the CDR3 is TGTGCCAGCAGTTACTGGGGCAGCAATCAGCCCCAGCATTTT.